Presented here are 15 T cell receptor beta chains from one specimen sequenced in a study of T cells after yellow fever vaccination. TCRdb re-derived calls from the 5' RACE reads in MiXCR, one entry per CDR3 protein. The sample lists about 400,000 distinct CDR3 sequences, 6% to 8% occurring once. Sequencing used PBMCs, obtained 5 days after the yellow fever booster vaccination. The source is a man aged 25 to 40 who received the YFV17D yellow fever vaccine.

The chain combines TRBV12-3 or TRBV12-4 with TRBJ2-1, with D perhaps given as TRBD1 or TRBD2 (6 bases each). V was cut by 5 bases and J by 7 bases, with 12 bases left in between. This CDR3 is built from 13 residues. CDR3: CASSPRGRNEQFF. In nucleotides, the CDR3 is TGTGCCAGCAGTCCTCGGGGGCGGAATGAGCAGTTCTTC.

This clonotype occurred a few times. The chain combines TRBV9 with TRBJ2-6, with no clear D. V was pared by 2 bases and J by 0 bases, with 6 bases between. Germline CDR1 SGDLS, CDR2 YYNGEE. The CDR3 has 15 amino acids. CDR3 residues: CASSVDHSGANVLTF. The CDR3 DNA reads TGTGCCAGCAGCGTCGATCACTCTGGGGCCAACGTCCTGACTTTC.

This clonotype was observed a handful of times. The chain uses TRBV20-1 and TRBJ2-7; D is perhaps TRBD2 (6 bases). The CDR3 consists of 12 residues. The V end lost 3 bases, the J end lost 0 bases, and 6 bases lay between the germline ends. Germline V gene data show CDR1 as DFQATT and CDR2 as SNEGSKA (reference sequence). This CDR3 reads CSARGGSYEQYF. As DNA, the CDR3 is TGCAGTGCTAGGGGGGGCTCCTACGAGCAGTACTTC.

This clonotype was seen a few times. This rearrangement joins TRBV7-6 to TRBJ2-3, with D perhaps given as TRBD1 or TRBD2 (5 bases each). Per germline, CDR1 SGHVS and CDR2 FNYEAQ. This CDR3 has 15 amino acids. V gave up 5 bases and J gave up 6 bases, with 18 bases separating them. Here the CDR3 reads CASSPGQRGLDTQYF. The CDR3 nucleotides are TGTGCCAGCAGCCCAGGGCAGAGGGGTTTGGATACGCAGTATTTT. Using reference TRBV7-6 and TRBJ2-3 for the parts outside the CDR3, the full variable domain is GAGVSQSPRYKVTKRGQDVALRCDPISGHVSLYWYRQALGQGPEFLTYFNYEAQQDKSGLPNDRFSAERPEGSISTLTIQRTEQRDSAMYRCASSPGQRGLDTQYFGPGTRLTVL.

This chain connects TRBV12-3 or TRBV12-4 to TRBJ2-4; D may be TRBD2 (6 bases). The CDR3 is 19 residues long. Deletions cut 6 bases from V and 0 bases from J, with 24 bases between. The CDR3 is CASRTFSLSSDLAKNIQYF. CDR3 coding DNA: TGTGCCAGCAGAACCTTCAGCCTATCTAGCGACTTAGCCAAAAACATTCAGTACTTC.

In this sample, this clonotype turned up many times. The chain has TRBV3-1 and TRBJ2-7; 8 nucleotides line up with TRBD2. The CDR3 covers 18 residues. Germline CDR1 LGHDT, CDR2 YNNKEL (reference sequence). V lost 3 bases and J lost 6; bases outside the gene matches: 19. CDR3 region: CASSQESVLAGVWSEQYF. CDR3 in DNA: TGTGCCAGCAGCCAGGAGTCCGTCCTAGCGGGTGTCTGGAGCGAGCAGTACTTC.

This chain uses TRBV20-1 with TRBJ2-3; TRBD2 matches 7 bases. The CDR3 consists of 18 residues. CDR1 is DFQATT and CDR2 is SNEGSKA in the germline V gene (reference sequence). Trimming removed 3 bases from V and 3 bases from J; junction bases left unmatched: 18. CDR3 amino acids: CSARIAVGKNSGTDTQYF. CDR3 DNA sequence: TGCAGTGCTAGGATTGCGGTGGGCAAAAATAGCGGGACAGATACGCAGTATTTT.

This rearrangement joins TRBV9 to TRBJ2-3; D is undetermined. The CDR3 is 16 residues long. In germline, CDR1 is SGDLS, CDR2 YYNGEE. The V end was cut by 0 bases, the J end by 4 bases, with 15 bases between. The CDR3 loop is CASSVAPGSRSDTQYF. Here the CDR3 DNA reads TGTGCCAGCAGCGTAGCTCCAGGTAGCAGGTCAGATACGCAGTATTTT.

In this sample, this clonotype turned up many times. The CDR3 here is CASSRRLNTGELFF. CDR3 in DNA: TGTGCCAGCAGCCGTCGATTAAACACCGGGGAGCTGTTTTTT. The genes are TRBV7-2 and TRBJ2-2; no definite D call. The CDR3 contains 14 residues. V was pared by 5 bases and J by 2 bases, with 9 bases between. Per germline, CDR1 SGHTA and CDR2 FQGNSA.

Only a few counts were recorded for this clonotype. J is TRBJ2-3 and V is TRBV9; D ambiguous. V lost 3 bases and J lost 5, with 22 bases in between. Germline values: CDR1 SGDLS, CDR2 YYNGEE. The CDR3 runs 17 residues. The CDR3 DNA reads as TGTGCCAGCAGCGCCCACCTTAGTCTGGTAGGTGGAGATACGCAGTATTTT. This codes for CASSAHLSLVGGDTQYF. Combining the CDR3 with reference TRBV9 and TRBJ2-3 gives the whole variable domain DSGVTQTPKHLITATGQRVTLRCSPRSGDLSVYWYQQSLDQGLQFLIQYYNGEERAKGNILERFSAQQFPDLHSELNLSSLELGDSALYFCASSAHLSLVGGDTQYFGPGTRLTVL.

The rearrangement links TRBV20-1 to TRBJ1-1; D not certain. Germline values: CDR1 DFQATT, CDR2 SNEGSKA (reference sequence). The V end was cut by 3 bases, the J end by 11 bases, with 7 bases between. This CDR3 has 9 residues. The CDR3 DNA reads TGCAGTGCTAGCCGGGCGGCTTTCTTT. Protein: CSASRAAFF.

This clonotype was observed at least ten times. The rearrangement joins TRBV4-3 to TRBJ2-5, with a tentative D call TRBD2 (6 bases). The CDR3 sequence is 18 residues long. In germline, CDR1 is LGHNA, CDR2 YSLEER. Trimming took 2 bases from V and 5 from J, leaving 24 bases between them. CDR3 amino acids: CASSQTNSRDSLGETQYF. The CDR3 DNA sequence: TGCGCCAGCAGCCAAACAAATTCCCGGGACTCCCTGGGGGAGACCCAGTACTTC.

This clonotype was observed many times. This CDR3 is CASSYIAGQTRTEAFF. For the CDR3, the DNA is TGTGCCAGCAGTTATATCGCCGGACAGACCCGCACTGAAGCTTTCTTT. The rearrangement joins TRBV6-5 to TRBJ1-1, with a tentative D call TRBD1 (6 bases). There are 16 residues in the CDR3. Trimming pared 3 bases from V and 4 bases from J, leaving 18 bases between. The germline V gene has CDR1 MNHEY and CDR2 SVGAGI.

This clonotype has more than one count but fewer than ten. The chain uses TRBV4-1 and TRBJ1-6; D not resolved. Trimming took 3 bases from V and 15 from J, leaving 15 bases between them. Germline CDR1 is MGHRA and CDR2 is YSYEKL. This CDR3 region has 13 residues. CDR3 amino acids: CASSHLWEDVLHF. The CDR3 nucleotides read TGCGCCAGCAGCCACTTGTGGGAGGACGTCCTCCACTTT.

This clonotype was recorded at least ten times. This rearrangement joins TRBV24-1 to TRBJ2-5, with 7 bases fitting TRBD2. CDR1 KGHDR and CDR2 SFDVKD come from the germline V gene. The CDR3 has 15 residues. Trimming took 4 bases from V and 5 from J; bases not matched to a gene: 9. Here the CDR3 reads CATSDPNGGLETQYF. CDR3 in DNA: TGTGCCACCAGTGACCCCAACGGGGGGTTGGAGACCCAGTACTTC.